Listed below are T cell receptor beta chains from one sample, sequenced in a study of Ad26.COV2.S vaccination and SARS-CoV-2 variants. Sequencing was performed with immunoSEQ multiplex PCR; in TCRdb, only in-frame clones are kept and a portion is missing. The sample lists about 350,000 clones; approximately 86% were seen once. This specimen was peripheral blood, taken in a trial of Ad26.COV2.S vaccine versus placebo. These receptors came from a person between 18 and 65 years old who received the Ad26.COV2.S COVID-19 vaccine or a placebo. Both conserved end residues are part of each CDR3. Fields, in order: J gene, V gene, CDR3 length, D gene, clone size, CDR3 protein, CDR3 DNA. D genes are given only for firm matches. The size field is filled for only some rows; it gives once, few, many or a size class.

j_gene: TRBJ1-3; v_gene: TRBV7-2; len: 16; d_gene: TRBD1; abundance: NA; CDR3aa: CASSPSGGTVGNTIYF; CDR3nt: TGTGCCAGCAGCCCATCGGGGGGGACAGTAGGAAACACCATATATTTT
j_gene: TRBJ2-1; v_gene: TRBV27; len: 15; d_gene: TRBD1; abundance: NA; CDR3aa: CASTKMTGSYNEQFF; CDR3nt: TGTGCCAGCACCAAGATGACAGGGTCCTACAATGAGCAGTTCTTC
j_gene: TRBJ2-5; v_gene: TRBV7-2; len: 15; d_gene: NA; abundance: NA; CDR3aa: CASSLDRGGQETQYF; CDR3nt: TGTGCCAGCAGCTTAGATAGGGGGGGGCAAGAGACCCAGTACTTC
j_gene: TRBJ2-7; v_gene: TRBV7-2; len: 13; d_gene: NA; abundance: NA; CDR3aa: CASSLGNQYEQYF; CDR3nt: TGTGCCAGCAGCTTAGGTAACCAATACGAGCAGTACTTC
j_gene: TRBJ2-5; v_gene: TRBV9; len: 14; d_gene: NA; abundance: NA; CDR3aa: CASSVGPLGETQYF; CDR3nt: TGTGCCAGCAGCGTCGGTCCCCTCGGGGAGACCCAGTACTTC
j_gene: TRBJ2-2; v_gene: TRBV28; len: 15; d_gene: NA; abundance: NA; CDR3aa: CASSPGVRSTGELFF; CDR3nt: TGTGCCAGCAGTCCCGGAGTGCGGAGCACCGGGGAGCTGTTTTTT
j_gene: TRBJ1-3; v_gene: TRBV10-3; len: 14; d_gene: NA; abundance: few; CDR3aa: CAISAQVAGNTIYF; CDR3nt: TGTGCCATCAGTGCACAGGTAGCTGGAAACACCATATATTTT
j_gene: TRBJ2-1; v_gene: TRBV28; len: 16; d_gene: NA; abundance: NA; CDR3aa: CASSLGGGYSYNEQFF; CDR3nt: TGTGCCAGCAGTTTGGGCGGGGGCTACTCCTACAATGAGCAGTTCTTC
j_gene: TRBJ2-7; v_gene: TRBV7-6; len: 15; d_gene: NA; abundance: NA; CDR3aa: CASSPRSSSGYEQYF; CDR3nt: TGTGCCAGCAGCCCCCGTTCTAGTAGCGGCTACGAGCAGTACTTC
j_gene: TRBJ2-1; v_gene: TRBV7-2; len: 15; d_gene: NA; abundance: NA; CDR3aa: CASSLGGPQSHEQFF; CDR3nt: TGTGCCAGCAGCTTAGGGGGACCCCAGTCCCATGAGCAGTTCTTC
j_gene: TRBJ2-6; v_gene: TRBV27; len: 16; d_gene: NA; abundance: NA; CDR3aa: CASSLRAISGANVLTF; CDR3nt: TGTGCCAGCAGTTTACGGGCTATCTCTGGGGCCAACGTCCTGACTTTC
j_gene: TRBJ2-1; v_gene: TRBV7-9; len: 15; d_gene: TRBD2; abundance: NA; CDR3aa: CASSSGLDSYNEQFF; CDR3nt: TGTGCCAGCAGCTCGGGACTAGACTCCTACAATGAGCAGTTCTTC